This TCR beta chain was captured in a study of T cell repertoires in cytomegalovirus infection. Using its own MiXCR run on the reads, TCRdb lists one record per CDR3 protein. This sample has 150,000 to 200,000 distinct CDR3 sequences, with approximately 9.7% found just once. This clonotype occurred many times. The length of the CDR3 is 18 residues. V gave up 5 bases and J gave up 2 bases; unmatched junction bases: 9. Germline V CDR1 and CDR2: SGHTA, FQGTGA. The source of this sequence is a human donor in good health (CMV status not recorded). Some clones in this sample may be carry-over from other donors' samples. Material: PBMCs. The chain carries TRBV7-3 and TRBJ2-2; 12 nucleotides align to TRBD2. The CDR3 sequence: CASSPRAGLAGNTGELFF. DNA of the CDR3: TGTGCCAGCAGCCCCCGGGCCGGACTAGCGGGAAACACCGGGGAGCTGTTTTTT.